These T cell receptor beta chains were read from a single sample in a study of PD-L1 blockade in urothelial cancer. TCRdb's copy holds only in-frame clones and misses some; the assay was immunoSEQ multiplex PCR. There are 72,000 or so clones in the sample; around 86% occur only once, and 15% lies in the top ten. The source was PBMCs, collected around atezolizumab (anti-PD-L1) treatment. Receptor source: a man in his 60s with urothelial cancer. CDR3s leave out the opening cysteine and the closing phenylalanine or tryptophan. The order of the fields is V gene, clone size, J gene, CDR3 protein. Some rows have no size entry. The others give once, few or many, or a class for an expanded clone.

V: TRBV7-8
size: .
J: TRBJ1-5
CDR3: ASSIQGPAKPQH

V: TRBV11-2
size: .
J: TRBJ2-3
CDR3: ASSLVGGGASTDTQY

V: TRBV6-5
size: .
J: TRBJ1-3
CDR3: ASSYSSLTGNTIY

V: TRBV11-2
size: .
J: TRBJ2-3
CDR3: ASSSRPTDTQY

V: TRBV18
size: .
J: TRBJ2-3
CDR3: ASSPRADSGTDTQY

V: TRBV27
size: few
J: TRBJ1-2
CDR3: ASSLSYRGGYT

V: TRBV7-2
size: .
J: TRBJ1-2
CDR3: ASSSGQGHYGYT

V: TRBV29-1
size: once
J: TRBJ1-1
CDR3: SVDLRTGGSVRL

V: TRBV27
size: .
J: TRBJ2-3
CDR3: ASSFLATDTQY

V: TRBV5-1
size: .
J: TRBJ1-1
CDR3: VSSLSWAGNTEAF

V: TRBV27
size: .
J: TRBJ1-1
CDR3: ASGPTGIVTEAF

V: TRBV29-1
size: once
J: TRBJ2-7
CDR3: SVGAGTHPPYEQY